This TCR beta chain was documented in a study of T-cell memory formation after mild COVID-19. A single record per CDR3 protein comes from TCRdb applying MiXCR to the 5' RACE reads. The data show roughly 340,000 distinct CDR3 sequences, around a fifth seen once. Trimming stripped 0 bases from V and 9 bases from J, with 8 bases between. Germline V CDR1 and CDR2: MNHNY, SVGAGI (reference sequence). The CDR3 totals 12 residues. The chain uses TRBV6-6 and TRBJ1-1, with D unclear. The TCR comes from a young man who had mild COVID-19 (a few samples of this study predate the infection). Cell type and time point are not known. Sequencing was carried out using PBMCs or a T cell subset sorted from them (not recorded which). The CDR3 DNA is TGTGCCAGCAGTTACTCAACTAATCAAGCTTTCTTT. It codes for CASSYSTNQAFF.